Each of the 4 T cell receptor beta chains below was sequenced from the same sample in a study of cytomegalovirus exposure and HLA in healthy donors (dated by TCRdb to between 2016 and 2019). The library relied on the immunoSEQ multiplex PCR assay. For the multiplex PCR, a mixture combining 60 forward primers for TCR Vbeta segments and 13 reverse primers for TCR Jbeta segments was used. The table was pulled from immuneACCESS by TCRdb, which kept in-frame rearrangements only. Such tables lose some clones; where checked, under half of the loss comes from unresolved V genes, and the rest has no known cause. The sample records 140,000 or so clones, about 75% of which are singletons. The biggest ten clones account for 1.5% to 2% of the sample. Sequences were obtained from PBMCs. The source is a woman in her twenties or thirties in good health and CMV-seronegative.

This sequence joins TRBV6-1 and TRBJ1-1; 10 bases match TRBD1. This CDR3 contains 14 residues. The V gene's germline CDR1 is MNHNS and CDR2 SASEGT. With 7 bases clipped from V and 1 base from J, the junction kept 3 bases outside the gene matches. The DNA of the CDR3 is TGTGCCAGCACGCGACAGGGGGCGAACACTGAAGCTTTCTTT. Amino acid sequence: CASTRQGANTEAFF.

V and J are TRBV7-9 and TRBJ2-7; TRBD1 might be the D (5 bases). The ends were cut back, 4 bases at V and 6 bases at J, with 22 bases in the middle. Germline CDR1 reads SEHNR; CDR2 reads FQNEAQ (reference sequence). This CDR3 contains 16 residues. The CDR3 nucleotides are TGTGCCAGCAGCTCCCAGTACCGAATAGGGGCCCTCGAGCAGTACTTC. It translates to CASSSQYRIGALEQYF.

The CDR3 spells CASNTGQALTDTQYF. Written as DNA, the CDR3 is TGCGCCAGCAACACGGGACAGGCCCTCACAGATACGCAGTATTTT. This chain links TRBV5-1 with TRBJ2-3, with 8 bases identical to TRBD1. CDR1 is SGHRS and CDR2 is YFSETQ in the germline V gene. CDR3 length: 15 amino acids. The ends lost 6 bases at V and 2 bases at J; junction bases unmatched: 8. The complete variable domain, with remaining parts taken from reference TRBV5-1 and TRBJ2-3, reads KAGVTQTPRYLIKTRGQQVTLSCSPISGHRSVSWYQQTPGQGLQFLFEYFSETQRNKGNFPGRFSGRQFSNSRSEMNVSTLELGDSALYLCASNTGQALTDTQYFGPGTRLTVL.

The chain employs TRBV5-3 and TRBJ2-7; D is perhaps TRBD2 (6 bases). TRBV5-3 is marked as an open reading frame, function uncertain. V lost 1 base, J lost 1 base, and 24 bases lay in between. The CDR3 covers 19 residues. CDR3 nucleotides: TGTGCCAGAAGCTTGTGTGCGGGGCTAACTCTATTAACTTCCTACGAGCAGTACGTC. Translation gives CARSLCAGLTLLTSYEQYV.